This TCR beta chain is drawn from a study of blood T cell repertoires in COVID-19. Self-reported history from a screening survey and questionnaire set each donor's cohort. Germline-derived CDR1 and CDR2 are SGHDT and YYEEEE. With 2 bases removed from V and 1 base from J, the gap between germline ends came to 12 bases. The CDR3 totals 15 residues. Clones were sequenced by immunoSEQ multiplex PCR, and TCRdb holds only the in-frame ones, with some missing. The sample contains some 340,000 clones, approximately 90% of which appear only once. The rearrangement uses TRBV5-6 and TRBJ1-2, with D perhaps TRBD1 (6 bases). The clonotype comes from a woman younger than 45 who had been exposed to COVID-19. Sequencing used PBMCs or T cells enriched from blood (not recorded which). CDR3 bases: TGTGCCAGCAGCTTCCGGACAGCCCTTAACTATGGCTACACCTTC. Encoded protein: CASSFRTALNYGYTF. Supplemented by reference TRBV5-6 and TRBJ1-2, the full variable domain reads DAGVTQSPTHLIKTRGQQVTLRCSPKSGHDTVSWYQQALGQGPQFIFQYYEEEERQRGNFPDRFSGHQFPNYSSELNVNALLLGDSALYLCASSFRTALNYGYTFGSGTRLTVV.